Below, one T cell receptor (beta chain) is given with its context. Its specificity is not known. This record belongs to a study of beta chain features in type 1 diabetes. As every portion of the isolated RNA was reverse transcribed, the sequencing read expressed TCRB transcripts. The assay was immunoSEQ multiplex PCR, and TCRdb's table has in-frame clones only and misses some. Of hundreds of thousands of clones in the sample, more than 11% were seen once. Trimming shortened V by 5 bases and J by 5 bases, and 6 bases separated the two germline ends. Per the germline V gene, CDR1 is LGHNT and CDR2 is FRNRAP. This CDR3 has 12 residues. Study-wide results and caveats: Reduced insertions and increased deletions marked VDJ junctions in type 1 diabetes patients.

Specimen: naive CD4+ T cells from blood. The sequence was obtained from a man aged 25 to 40 in good health. The V call is TRBV12-5, the J call TRBJ2-2, with D unresolved. This CDR3 is CASGPGTGELFF. DNA of the CDR3: TGTGCTAGTGGTCCCGGGACCGGGGAGCTGTTTTTT. Looking up the rest from reference TRBV12-5 and TRBJ2-2 gives the full variable domain: DARVTQTPRHKVTEMGQEVTMRCQPILGHNTVFWYRQTMMQGLELLAYFRNRAPLDDSGMPKDRFSAEMPDATLATLKIQPSEPRDSAVYFCASGPGTGELFFGEGSRLTVL.